Below are 28 T cell receptor beta chains sequenced from a single sample in a study of cytomegalovirus exposure and HLA in healthy donors. With 60 Vbeta and 13 Jbeta primers, the PCR was carried out. Profiled with immunoSEQ multiplex PCR; TCRdb holds only in-frame clones, not every one. The sample shows 120,000 to 150,000 clones, more than 60% of them seen only once. The specimen was PBMCs. The receptors stem from a man aged 35 to 55 in good health and CMV-seropositive.

The chain links TRBV19 to TRBJ2-1; 8 nucleotides match TRBD1. Per germline, CDR1 LNHDA and CDR2 SQIVND (reference sequence). With V trimmed by 5 bases and J by 0 bases, 9 bases remained unmatched. This CDR3 is built from 17 residues. Here the CDR3 reads CASSPHMDRVSYNEQFF. Here the CDR3 DNA reads TGTGCCAGTAGTCCCCATATGGACAGGGTCTCCTACAATGAGCAGTTCTTC.

J is TRBJ1-6 and V is TRBV11-2, with D unresolved. The CDR3 is 13 residues long. V gave up 1 base and J gave up 7 bases, with 5 bases separating them. Germline V gives CDR1 SGHAT, CDR2 FQNNGV. CDR3 sequence reads: CASSLVQNSPLHF. The CDR3 nucleotides read TGTGCCAGCAGCTTAGTCCAGAATTCACCCCTCCACTTT.

This chain joins TRBV7-2 and TRBJ2-7; D possibly corresponds to TRBD2 (6 bases). Trimming took 0 bases from V and 6 from J, leaving 12 bases between them. Germline-derived CDR1 and CDR2 are SGHTA and FQGNSA. The CDR3 has 14 amino acids. The CDR3 protein is CASSLALRRGEQYF. For the CDR3, the DNA is TGTGCCAGCAGCTTAGCCCTACGGCGGGGCGAGCAGTACTTC.

The V and J genes are TRBV6-1 and TRBJ1-5; D gene uncertain. V dropped 8 bases and J dropped 10 bases, with 15 bases sitting between them. The CDR3 is 12 amino acids. Germline CDR1 reads MNHNS; CDR2 reads SASEGT. The CDR3 DNA reads as TGTGCCAGCTCTTTCGAGTCTTATCCCCAGCATTTT. It is translated as CASSFESYPQHF.

This sequence joins TRBV5-1 and TRBJ1-1; possible D gene TRBD1, 5 bases. Germline lookup yields CDR1 SGHRS and CDR2 YFSETQ. CDR3 length: 14 residues. V was pared by 3 bases and J by 1 base, with 10 bases between. CDR3 loop: CASSSGTENTEAFF. The CDR3, as DNA: TGCGCCAGCAGCTCCGGGACTGAGAACACTGAAGCTTTCTTT.

J is TRBJ1-1 and V is TRBV29-1, with D unclear. This CDR3 has 13 residues. The germline V gene encodes CDR1 SQVTM and CDR2 ANQGSEA. With 4 bases removed from V and 4 bases from J, the gap between germline ends came to 13 bases. The CDR3 sequence: CSVVLGSRTEAFF. Written as DNA, the CDR3 is TGCAGCGTTGTCCTAGGTTCCCGCACTGAAGCTTTCTTT.

The rearrangement joins TRBV10-2 to TRBJ1-5; a weak D match, TRBD1 (6 bases). This CDR3 has 13 amino acids. The V and J ends lost 5 bases and 4 bases respectively, with 9 bases between them. The germline V gene has CDR1 WSHSY and CDR2 SAAADI. In DNA, the CDR3 is TGCGCCAGCAGTCTCGACAGGAATCAGCCCCAGCATTTT. Translation: CASSLDRNQPQHF.

The chain recombines TRBV7-8 with TRBJ2-1; 10 bases are shared with TRBD2. Germline V gene lookup returns CDR1 SGHVS and CDR2 FQNEAQ. Unmatched junction bases numbered 8, after V lost 2 bases and J lost 7 bases. CDR3 length: 16 amino acids. The DNA for the CDR3 is TGTGCCAGCAGCTTACTAGCGGGAGCCGCGGTGAATGAGCAGTTCTTC. Translating it yields CASSLLAGAAVNEQFF.

Only a few counts were recorded for this clone. The V and J genes are TRBV6-1 and TRBJ1-1; D is perhaps TRBD1 (5 bases). Germline values: CDR1 MNHNS, CDR2 SASEGT. The CDR3 sequence is 14 residues long. The V end lost 2 bases, the J end lost 5 bases, and 12 bases lay between the germline ends. CDR3 sequence (DNA): TGTGCCAGCAGTGAAAAGGCGGGGGGGACTGAAGCTTTCTTT. Protein product: CASSEKAGGTEAFF.

This rearrangement joins TRBV14 to TRBJ2-1; weak D call: TRBD1 (5 bases). CDR3 length: 16 amino acids. V was cut by 4 bases and J by 4 bases, with 17 bases left in between. From germline, CDR1 is SGHDN and CDR2 FVKESK. Here the CDR3 DNA reads TGTGCCAGCAGCCCTTTACAGGCGCGGACGTACAATGAGCAGTTCTTC. This translates into CASSPLQARTYNEQFF.

This rearrangement joins TRBV28 to TRBJ1-5; D is uncertain. CDR3 length: 16 residues. CDR1 is MDHEN and CDR2 is SYDVKM in the germline V gene. V was shortened by 10 bases and J by 0 bases, with 19 bases between the two germline ends. The CDR3 region has the DNA TGTGCCACCCAAAGAGGGAACGTCAATAGCAATCAGCCCCAGCATTTT. Protein: CATQRGNVNSNQPQHF.

A single count supports this clone. V gene TRBV28 combines with J gene TRBJ1-2; 7 bases fit TRBD1. CDR3 length: 15 residues. The V segment lost 4 bases and the J segment 1 base; nucleotides outside the gene matches: 6. Germline V gene sequence: CDR1 MDHEN, CDR2 SYDVKM. CDR3 in amino acids: CASSWRGQINYGYTF. The CDR3 coding sequence is TGTGCCAGCAGTTGGCGGGGACAGATTAACTATGGCTACACCTTC.

The sample holds one count of this clone. The chain is built from TRBV25-1 and TRBJ1-5; D unresolved. Germline assignment: CDR1 MGHDK and CDR2 SYGVNS. The CDR3 extends over 13 amino acids. V lost 5 bases, J lost 0 bases, and 5 bases lay in between. The CDR3: CASSSNSNQPQHF. The CDR3 nucleotides are TGTGCCAGCAGTTCCAATAGCAATCAGCCCCAGCATTTT.

V usage is TRBV7-8 and J usage is TRBJ2-7, with 7 bases identical to TRBD1. The CDR3 totals 14 residues. The ends lost 5 bases at V and 5 bases at J; junction bases unmatched: 9. Per the germline V gene, CDR1 is SGHVS and CDR2 is FQNEAQ. CDR3 sequence (DNA): TGTGCCAGCAGCCTACCTGACAGGGTCGACGAGCAGTACTTC. Translated: CASSLPDRVDEQYF.

The table lists this clone with a few counts. The chain's CDR3 is CASSRETGGNQPQHF. CDR3 nucleotides: TGTGCCAGTAGTAGGGAGACAGGGGGCAATCAGCCCCAGCATTTT. This chain connects TRBV19 to TRBJ1-5; 8 nucleotides line up with TRBD1. The CDR3 has 15 residues. Unmatched junction bases numbered 4, after V lost 4 bases and J lost 2 bases. Germline V gene lookup returns CDR1 LNHDA and CDR2 SQIVND (reference sequence).

This chain links TRBV27 with TRBJ1-2, with 8 bases fitting TRBD1. The germline CDR1 and CDR2 sequences are MNHEY and SMNVEV (reference sequence). This CDR3 comprises 13 residues. Trimming at V came to 2 bases and at J to 4 bases, leaving 0 bases not matched to a gene. The CDR3 loop is CASSLGTGYGYTF. The CDR3 DNA reads as TGTGCCAGCAGTTTAGGGACAGGCTATGGCTACACCTTC.

The chain couples TRBV18 to TRBJ2-3, with 8 bases identical to TRBD1. Trimming cost V 3 bases and J 4 bases; bases outside gene matches: 21. Germline lookup yields CDR1 KGHSH and CDR2 LQKENI. The CDR3 loop spans 20 amino acids. CDR3 nucleotides: TGTGCCAGCTCACCTCAGACAGGGGCACGGGTCAGCGGACCCCCAGATACGCAGTATTTT. Protein sequence: CASSPQTGARVSGPPDTQYF.

The chain couples TRBV2 to TRBJ1-2; tentatively, D is TRBD1 (5 bases). Germline V lookup: CDR1 SNHLY, CDR2 FYNNEI. V lost 7 bases and J lost 1, with 10 bases in between. The CDR3 extends over 13 amino acids. CDR3 coding DNA: TGTGCCAGCAACCAGGGATTTAACTATGGCTACACCTTC. Protein: CASNQGFNYGYTF.

This sequence joins TRBV7-2 and TRBJ2-1; TRBD1 aligns across 8 bases. V shed 1 base, J shed 4 bases, and the junction held 6 bases outside the gene matches. The germline V gene encodes CDR1 SGHTA and CDR2 FQGNSA. The CDR3 has 16 residues. CDR3 sequence (DNA): TGTGCCAGCAGCTTAGGAGGGACAGGAGGGTACAATGAGCAGTTCTTC. Translated: CASSLGGTGGYNEQFF.

The V and J genes are TRBV7-2 and TRBJ2-7; D might be TRBD2 (6 bases). V dropped 5 bases and J dropped 5 bases, with 10 bases sitting between them. Germline V gene data show CDR1 as SGHTA and CDR2 as FQGNSA. The CDR3 totals 12 residues. DNA for the CDR3: TGTGCCAGCAGCCGGGGGAGCCACGAGCAGTACTTC. Amino acids: CASSRGSHEQYF.

The chain has TRBV2 and TRBJ2-5; the D gene is possibly TRBD1 (7 bases). The CDR3 covers 12 residues. Trimming took off 6 bases at V and 8 bases at J, with 13 bases between the two ends. Germline lookup yields CDR1 SNHLY and CDR2 FYNNEI. The chain's CDR3 is CASRGQGGTQYF. The CDR3 DNA reads as TGTGCCAGCAGAGGGCAGGGGGGTACCCAGTACTTC.

The V gene is TRBV29-1, the J gene TRBJ1-1, with no clear D. V gave up 8 bases and J gave up 1 base, with 14 bases separating them. Germline-derived CDR1 and CDR2 are SQVTM and ANQGSEA. The CDR3 length is 13 residues. In DNA, the CDR3 is TGCAGCTACGCCCGAGGGCAGAACACTGAAGCTTTCTTT. Translated, it gives CSYARGQNTEAFF.

V is TRBV11-1 and J is TRBJ2-7; 8 positions match TRBD2. The CDR3 is made up of 16 amino acids. In germline, CDR1 is SGHAT, CDR2 FQDESV (reference sequence). V shed 2 bases and J 5 bases; nucleotides not matched to a gene: 11. The CDR3 reads CASSLNPTGGADEQYF. In DNA, the CDR3 is TGTGCCAGCAGCTTAAACCCTACGGGGGGGGCTGACGAGCAGTACTTC.

This clone was seen a few times. This chain joins TRBV12-5 and TRBJ1-5; 8 bases match TRBD1. The CDR3 extends over 15 amino acids. Germline V lookup: CDR1 LGHNT, CDR2 FRNRAP. Unmatched junction bases numbered 10, after V lost 6 bases and J lost 6 bases. The CDR3, as DNA: TGTGCTAGTGGCCCAGGGGGCGCTCTGGCTCAGCCCCAGCATTTT. It translates to CASGPGGALAQPQHF.

The rearrangement links TRBV7-3 to TRBJ2-1; D is perhaps TRBD2 (5 bases). Germline V gene data show CDR1 as SGHTA and CDR2 as FQGTGA. The CDR3 is made up of 15 amino acids. The germline V and J ends were trimmed by 1 base and 2 bases, with 9 bases remaining between them. As DNA, the CDR3 is TGTGCCAGCAGCTTAAGGAGCGGCCCCTACAATGAGCAGTTCTTC. This encodes CASSLRSGPYNEQFF.

The chain joins TRBV15 to TRBJ1-2, with D perhaps matching TRBD1 (5 bases). Trimming removed 1 base from V and 4 bases from J, with 16 bases in between. Germline CDR1 and CDR2: LNHNV and YYDKDF (reference sequence). The CDR3 totals 16 residues. CDR3 residues: CATSRGSAGGSYGYTF. The CDR3 DNA reads as TGTGCCACCAGCAGAGGGAGTGCCGGGGGGAGCTATGGCTACACCTTC.

This CDR3 is CASRSGSQDNEQFF. The CDR3, as DNA: TGTGCCAGCAGAAGCGGGAGTCAGGACAATGAGCAGTTCTTC. The V call is TRBV28, the J call TRBJ2-1, with 8 bases aligning to TRBD2. The junction had 6 bases not matched to a gene; V was cut back by 6 bases and J by 5 bases. The germline CDR1 and CDR2 sequences are MDHEN and SYDVKM. CDR3 length equals 14 residues.

This rearrangement joins TRBV5-1 to TRBJ2-6; the D is unclear. Germline loops: CDR1 SGHRS, CDR2 YFSETQ. CDR3 length: 18 amino acids. V was clipped by 0 bases and J by 0 bases, with 13 bases between them. This chain's CDR3 is CASSLEGPRPSGANVLTF. For the CDR3, the DNA is TGCGCCAGCAGCTTGGAAGGCCCCAGGCCCTCTGGGGCCAACGTCCTGACTTTC.